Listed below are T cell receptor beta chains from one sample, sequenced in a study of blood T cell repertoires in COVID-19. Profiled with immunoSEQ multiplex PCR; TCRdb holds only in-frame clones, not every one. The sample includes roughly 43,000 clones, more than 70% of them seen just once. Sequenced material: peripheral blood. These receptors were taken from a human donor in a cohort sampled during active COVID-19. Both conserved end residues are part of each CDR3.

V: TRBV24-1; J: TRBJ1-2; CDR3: CATSDAGIMSGYTF
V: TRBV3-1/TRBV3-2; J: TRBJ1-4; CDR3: CASSQEGVGEKLFF
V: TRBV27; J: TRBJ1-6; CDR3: CASSFGGSYNSPLHF
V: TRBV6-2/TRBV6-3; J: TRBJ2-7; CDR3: CASSYVGQLIYEQYF
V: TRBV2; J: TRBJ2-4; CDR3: CASSEMTGLAKNIQYF
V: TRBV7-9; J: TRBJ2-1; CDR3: CASSLKGVDSYNEQFF
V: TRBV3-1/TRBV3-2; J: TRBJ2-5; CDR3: CASSPRGRAGLQETQYF
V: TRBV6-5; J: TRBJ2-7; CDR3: CASSYGGGNSYEQYF
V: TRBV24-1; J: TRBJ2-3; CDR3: CATSDIDTRDTDTQYF
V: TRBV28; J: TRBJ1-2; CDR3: CASSWIREYGYTF
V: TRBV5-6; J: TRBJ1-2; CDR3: CASSLERALHGYTF
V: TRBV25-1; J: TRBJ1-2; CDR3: CASHGDLPYGYTF
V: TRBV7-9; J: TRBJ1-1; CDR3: CASRDPRATEAFF
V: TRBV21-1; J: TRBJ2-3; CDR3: CASSKAAARDTQYF
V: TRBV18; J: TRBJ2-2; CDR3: CASSPGTSRNTGELFF
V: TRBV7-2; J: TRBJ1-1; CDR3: CASSLDRANTEAFF
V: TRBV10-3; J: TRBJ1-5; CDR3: CAISNLNQPQHF
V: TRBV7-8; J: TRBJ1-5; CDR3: CASSADSNQPQHF
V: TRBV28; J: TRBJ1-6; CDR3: CASSRGQGVNSPLHF
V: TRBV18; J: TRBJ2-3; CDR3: CASSNTDTQYF
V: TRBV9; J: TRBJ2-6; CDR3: CASSFSPRSPGGANVLTF
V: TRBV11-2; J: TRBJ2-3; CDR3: CASSLTSGTSTDTQYF
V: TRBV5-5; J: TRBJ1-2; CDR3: CASSFNTATAANYGYTF
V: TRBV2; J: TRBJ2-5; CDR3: CASSDGDSGEWAQYF
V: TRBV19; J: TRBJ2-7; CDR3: CASSPRLAGGLTSYEQYF
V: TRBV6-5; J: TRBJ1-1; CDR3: CASSYRGNTEAFF